The T cell receptor (beta chain) described here comes from a study of low-dose radiotherapy and immunotherapy resistance in tumors. This clonotype has a count of ten or more. The CDR3 extends over 15 amino acids. Germline loops: CDR1 MRHNA, CDR2 SNTAGT. J gave up 4 bases and V 0 bases, and 0 bases lay outside the gene matches. Primers targeting TRAV and TRBV primed first-strand cDNA, covering alpha and beta chains. The TCRs were subjected to amplification over approximately 20 PCR cycles employing a constant-region primer in conjunction with a V-primer adapter. TCRdb called the reads again in MiXCR, with one record for every CDR3 protein. The sample contains tens of thousands of distinct CDR3 sequences, 25% of which appear only once. Sample time point: after trial treatment. As to treatment: LDRT plus nivolumab, ipilimumab, low-dose cyclophosphamide and aspirin (RACIN trial).

The receptor's source is a male donor with prostate cancer. V is TRBV6-4 and J is TRBJ2-3; 11 bases map to TRBD2. Here the sequenced sample was PBMCs, taken after low-dose radiotherapy plus immunotherapy. CDR3: CASSDSSGGADTQYF. The CDR3 DNA reads TGTGCCAGCAGTGACTCTAGCGGGGGGGCAGATACGCAGTATTTT.